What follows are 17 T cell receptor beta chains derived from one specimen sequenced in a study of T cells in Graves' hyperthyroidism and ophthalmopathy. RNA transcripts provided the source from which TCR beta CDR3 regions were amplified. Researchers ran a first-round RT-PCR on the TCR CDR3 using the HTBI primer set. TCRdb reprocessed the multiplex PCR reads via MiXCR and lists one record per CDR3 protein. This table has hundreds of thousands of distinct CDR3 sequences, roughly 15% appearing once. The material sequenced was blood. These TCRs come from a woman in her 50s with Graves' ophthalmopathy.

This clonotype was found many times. Written as DNA, the CDR3 is TGTGCCAGCAGCGTAGTGGGTGTGGCCGGGGAGCTGTTTTTT. Translation: CASSVVGVAGELFF. The chain links TRBV9 to TRBJ2-2; no clear D gene. CDR3 length: 14 residues. Trimming removed 0 bases from V and 6 bases from J, with 9 bases in between. CDR1 and CDR2 (germline): SGDLS, YYNGEE.

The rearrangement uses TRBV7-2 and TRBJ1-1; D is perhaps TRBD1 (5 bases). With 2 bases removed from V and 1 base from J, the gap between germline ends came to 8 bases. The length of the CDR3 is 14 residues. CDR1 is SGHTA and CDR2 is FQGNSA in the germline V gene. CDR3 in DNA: TGTGCCAGCAGCTTATTCGGGGCGAACACTGAAGCTTTCTTT. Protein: CASSLFGANTEAFF. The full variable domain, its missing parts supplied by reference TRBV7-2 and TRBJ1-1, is GAGVSQSPSNKVTEKGKDVELRCDPISGHTALYWYRQSLGQGLEFLIYFQGNSAPDKSGLPSDRFSAERTGGSVSTLTIQRTQQEDSAVYLCASSLFGANTEAFFGQGTRLTVV.

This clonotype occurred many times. CDR3 residues: CSGETGLGPEAFF. In DNA form, the CDR3 reads TGCAGCGGAGAGACAGGATTGGGGCCTGAAGCTTTCTTT. The J gene is TRBJ1-1, the V gene TRBV29-1; a weak D match, TRBD1 (6 bases). The germline V gene has CDR1 SQVTM and CDR2 ANQGSEA. With 7 bases removed from V and 6 bases from J, the gap between germline ends came to 18 bases. This CDR3 is 13 amino acids long.

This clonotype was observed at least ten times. The CDR3 DNA reads TGTGCCAGCAGTATCCCGACGGTATTAACCTCCTACAATGAGCAGTTCTTC. It encodes CASSIPTVLTSYNEQFF. The rearrangement links TRBV28 to TRBJ2-1; no clear D gene. V lost 5 bases and J 0 bases, leaving 17 bases between the germline ends. Looked up from germline, CDR1 is MDHEN and CDR2 is SYDVKM. The CDR3 has 17 amino acids.

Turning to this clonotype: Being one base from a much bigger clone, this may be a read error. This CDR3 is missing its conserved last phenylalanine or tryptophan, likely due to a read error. CDR3 loop: CASSFSDGDTGELFL. CDR3 bases: TGTGCCAGCAGCTTCTCAGACGGAGACACCGGGGAGCTGTTTCTT. This rearrangement joins TRBV11-3 to TRBJ2-2; D unresolved. CDR1 SGHNT and CDR2 YENEEA come from the germline V gene. This CDR3 has 15 residues. Trimming took off 3 bases at V and 3 bases at J, with 11 bases between the two ends.

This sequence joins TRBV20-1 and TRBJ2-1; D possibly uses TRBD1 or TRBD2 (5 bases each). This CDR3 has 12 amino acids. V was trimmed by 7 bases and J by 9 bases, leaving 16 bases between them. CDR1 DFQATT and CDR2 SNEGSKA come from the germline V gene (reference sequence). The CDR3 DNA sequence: TGCAGTGTTGGGGGACGAACGCGTGAGCAGTTCTTC. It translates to CSVGGRTREQFF.

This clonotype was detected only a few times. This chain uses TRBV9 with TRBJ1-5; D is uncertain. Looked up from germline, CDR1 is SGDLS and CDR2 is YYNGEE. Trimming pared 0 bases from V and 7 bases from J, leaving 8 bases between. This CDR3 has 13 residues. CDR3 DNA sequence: TGTGCCAGCAGCGTAGGAGGGAGGCAGCCCCAGCATTTT. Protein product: CASSVGGRQPQHF.

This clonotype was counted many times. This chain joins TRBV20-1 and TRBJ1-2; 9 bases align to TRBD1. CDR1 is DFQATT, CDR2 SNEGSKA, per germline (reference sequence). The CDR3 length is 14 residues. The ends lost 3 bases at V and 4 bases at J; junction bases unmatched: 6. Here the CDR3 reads CSARDWTGAYGYTF. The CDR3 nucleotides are TGCAGTGCTAGGGATTGGACAGGGGCCTATGGCTACACCTTC.

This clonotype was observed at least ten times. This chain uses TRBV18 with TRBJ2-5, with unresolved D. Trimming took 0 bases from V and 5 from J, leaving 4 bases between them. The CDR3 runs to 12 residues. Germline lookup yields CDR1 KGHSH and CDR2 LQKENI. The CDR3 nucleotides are TGTGCCAGCTCACCACCGCAGGAGACCCAGTACTTC. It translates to CASSPPQETQYF.

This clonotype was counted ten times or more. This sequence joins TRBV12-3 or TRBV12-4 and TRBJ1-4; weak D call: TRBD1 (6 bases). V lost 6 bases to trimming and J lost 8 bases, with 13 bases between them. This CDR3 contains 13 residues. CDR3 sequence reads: CASRPTGIEKLFF. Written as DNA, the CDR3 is TGTGCCAGCAGGCCCACAGGGATAGAAAAACTGTTTTTT.

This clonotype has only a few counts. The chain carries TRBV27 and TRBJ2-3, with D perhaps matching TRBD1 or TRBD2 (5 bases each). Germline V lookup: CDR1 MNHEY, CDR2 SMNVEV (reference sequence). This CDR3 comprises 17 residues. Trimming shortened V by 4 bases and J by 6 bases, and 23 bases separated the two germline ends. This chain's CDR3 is CASSSRALSTWGDTQYF. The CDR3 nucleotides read TGTGCCAGCAGTTCCCGGGCCCTCTCCACATGGGGGGATACGCAGTATTTT.

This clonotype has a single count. Written as DNA, the CDR3 is TGTGCCAGCAGTCGGACCCCGGAAGAGACCCAGTACTTC. This encodes CASSRTPEETQYF. J is TRBJ2-5 and V is TRBV7-8; D is unclear. The germline V and J ends were trimmed by 6 bases and 3 bases, with 11 bases remaining between them. Germline values: CDR1 SGHVS, CDR2 FQNEAQ. The CDR3 sequence is 13 residues long.

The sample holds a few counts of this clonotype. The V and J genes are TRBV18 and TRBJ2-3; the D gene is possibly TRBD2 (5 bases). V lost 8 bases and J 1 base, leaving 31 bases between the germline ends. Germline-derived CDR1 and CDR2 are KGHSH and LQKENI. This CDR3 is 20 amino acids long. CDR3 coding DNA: TGTGCCAGCAAACTGTTTGTAACGGGGAAGCTACCGTATCGCACAGATACGCAGTATTTT. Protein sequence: CASKLFVTGKLPYRTDTQYF.

The CDR3 region has the DNA TGTGCCAGTAGTTCAGGGGGCGCGAACACCGGGGAGCTGTTTTTT. This sequence encodes CASSSGGANTGELFF. The chain couples TRBV19 to TRBJ2-2; TRBD1 aligns across 8 bases. V was pared by 5 bases and J by 0 bases, with 2 bases of the junction left unmatched. Germline lookup yields CDR1 LNHDA and CDR2 SQIVND (reference sequence). The CDR3 loop spans 15 amino acids.

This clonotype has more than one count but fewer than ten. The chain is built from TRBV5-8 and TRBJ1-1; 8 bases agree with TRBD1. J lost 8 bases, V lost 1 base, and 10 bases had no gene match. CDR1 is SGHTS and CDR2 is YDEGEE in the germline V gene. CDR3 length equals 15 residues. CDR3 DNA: TGTGCCAGCAGCTTGCTCCCAAGGACAGGGCAAGAAGCTTTCTTT. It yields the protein CASSLLPRTGQEAFF. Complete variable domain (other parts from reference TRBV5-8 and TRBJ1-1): EAGVTQSPTHLIKTRGQQATLRCSPISGHTSVYWYQQALGLGLQFLLWYDEGEERNRGNFPPRFSGRQFPNYSSELNVNALELEDSALYLCASSLLPRTGQEAFFGQGTRLTVV.

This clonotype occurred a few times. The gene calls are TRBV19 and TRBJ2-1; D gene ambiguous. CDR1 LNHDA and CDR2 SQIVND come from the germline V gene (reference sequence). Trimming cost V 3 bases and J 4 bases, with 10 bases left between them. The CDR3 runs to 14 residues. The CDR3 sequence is CASSIWQPYNEQFF. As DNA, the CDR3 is TGTGCCAGTAGTATTTGGCAGCCATACAATGAGCAGTTCTTC.

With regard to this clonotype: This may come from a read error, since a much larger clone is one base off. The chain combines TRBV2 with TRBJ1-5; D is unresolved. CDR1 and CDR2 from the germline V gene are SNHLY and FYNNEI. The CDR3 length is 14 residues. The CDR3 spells CTSSARLGNQPQHF. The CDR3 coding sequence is TGTACCAGCAGTGCCCGCCTAGGCAATCAGCCCCAGCATTTT. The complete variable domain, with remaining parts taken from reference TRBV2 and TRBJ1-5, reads EPEVTQTPSHQVTQMGQEVILRCVPISNHLYFYWYRQILGQKVEFLVSFYNNEISEKSEIFDDQFSVERPDGSNFTLKIRSTKLEDSAMYFCTSSARLGNQPQHFGDGTRLSIL.